This T cell receptor beta chain was profiled in a study of T cells after yellow fever vaccination. This clonotype was counted a few times. In TCRdb, the 5' RACE reads were re-called with MiXCR into one record per CDR3 protein. Of about 350,000 distinct CDR3 sequences detected, 4.1% appear once; the ten largest clones hold under 30%. The sequence derives from a man younger than 35 who received the YFV17D yellow fever vaccine. The source material was PBMCs, sampled 5 days after the yellow fever booster vaccination.

DNA for the CDR3: TGCAGTGCTAGTTGGGGCCGGGATCAGCCCCAGCATTTT. Its translation: CSASWGRDQPQHF. The chain couples TRBV20-1 to TRBJ1-5; weak D call: TRBD1 (5 bases). V was trimmed by 3 bases and J by 5 bases, leaving 11 bases between them. The CDR3 sequence is 13 residues long. Germline V gene lookup returns CDR1 DFQATT and CDR2 SNEGSKA (reference sequence).